The rows below give T cell receptor beta chains drawn from one sample of a study of PD-1 blockade in classical Hodgkin lymphoma. The method was immunoSEQ multiplex PCR; TCRdb's version includes in-frame clones alone and lacks a portion of them. The table includes 10,000 to 15,000 clones, 70% to 85% detected once. Sequenced material: CD4+ T cells from blood, taken before the fourth cycle of nivolumab. Every receptor here comes from a human donor with classical Hodgkin lymphoma. Both conserved end residues are part of each CDR3. A D gene is named only where the DNA matches it firmly. Clone size is shown for a subset of rows, as once, few, many or a class of expanded clone.

j_gene | d_gene | abundance | v_gene | CDR3aa | CDR3nt
TRBJ2-3 | TRBD2 | NA | TRBV5-1 | CASSLLAGGINTQYF | TGCGCCAGCAGCTTACTAGCGGGGGGTATAAATACGCAGTATTTT
TRBJ1-2 | TRBD1 | NA | TRBV4-3 | CASSQARYIRGLNPNYGYTF | TGCGCCAGCAGCCAAGCTCGATACATCAGGGGGCTAAACCCTAACTATGGCTACACCTTC
TRBJ2-1 | NA | NA | TRBV28 | CASREDWFINEQFF | TGTGCCAGCAGGGAGGACTGGTTTATCAATGAGCAGTTCTTC
TRBJ1-2 | NA | NA | TRBV6-1 | CAGGHYNYGYTF | TGTGCCGGGGGACACTATAACTATGGCTACACCTTC
TRBJ2-7 | TRBD2 | NA | TRBV28 | CASSSQGTRAYEQYF | TGTGCCAGCAGTTCTCAAGGGACTAGGGCCTACGAGCAGTACTTC
TRBJ2-1 | TRBD1 | NA | TRBV2 | CASNPQGLEQFF | TGTGCCAGCAACCCACAGGGGTTAGAGCAGTTCTTC
TRBJ2-3 | NA | NA | TRBV7-2 | CASRRSSTDTQYF | TGTGCCAGCAGGCGATCTAGCACAGATACGCAGTATTTT
TRBJ1-3 | NA | NA | TRBV10-3 | CAISGWSGNTIYF | TGTGCCATCAGTGGCTGGTCTGGAAACACCATATATTTT
TRBJ2-1 | TRBD2 | once | TRBV7-8 | CASSLLGSGSYNEQFF | TGTGCCAGCAGCCTCCTCGGGAGCGGGAGCTACAATGAGCAGTTCTTC
TRBJ2-1 | TRBD2 | NA | TRBV9 | CASSPSSGRAIEQFF | TGTGCCAGCAGCCCCTCTAGCGGGAGGGCTATTGAGCAGTTCTTC
TRBJ1-1 | NA | NA | TRBV5-4 | CASSLVGAREAFF | TGTGCCAGCAGCTTGGTTGGGGCCCGTGAAGCTTTCTTT
TRBJ1-1 | TRBD1 | NA | TRBV5-6 | CASSFLGQGVDTEAFF | TGTGCCAGCAGCTTCCTAGGACAGGGGGTGGACACTGAAGCTTTCTTT
TRBJ1-1 | TRBD1 | few | TRBV29-1 | CSVPGQKNTEAFF | TGCAGCGTGCCGGGACAGAAGAACACTGAAGCTTTCTTT
TRBJ2-7 | TRBD2 | NA | TRBV29-1 | CSVVWEREGLMRTYEQYF | TGCAGCGTTGTCTGGGAGCGGGAGGGTCTCATGAGAACCTACGAGCAGTACTTC
TRBJ1-4 | NA | NA | TRBV6-5 | CASAYGGLGEKLFF | TGTGCCAGCGCTTACGGGGGACTGGGTGAAAAACTGTTTTTT
TRBJ1-2 | NA | NA | TRBV28 | CASSLPPRGRDYGYTF | TGTGCCAGCAGTCTACCCCCCCGGGGGCGCGACTATGGCTACACCTTC
TRBJ2-7 | NA | NA | TRBV30 | CAWADLKPYEQYF | TGTGCCTGGGCCGACTTGAAGCCCTACGAGCAGTACTTC
TRBJ1-2 | NA | few | TRBV6-5 | CASSYSIREGGYTF | TGTGCCAGCAGTTACTCGATTAGGGAGGGTGGCTACACCTTC
TRBJ2-7 | NA | once | TRBV6-6 | CASSYSGGLYEQYF | TGTGCCAGCAGTTACTCGGGGGGCCTATACGAGCAGTACTTC
TRBJ2-3 | TRBD1 | once | TRBV7-9 | CAYGQGFNTQYF | TGTGCCTACGGACAGGGTTTTAATACGCAGTATTTT